These T cell receptor beta chains were read from a single sample in a study of early T cells in non-severe SARS-CoV-2 infection. TCRdb passed the 5' RACE reads through MiXCR, listing each CDR3 protein once. Among about 26,000 distinct CDR3 sequences listed, 4.5% to 6% were seen once. The sequencing input was whole blood. These receptors all come from an adult who was a healthcare worker with PCR-confirmed SARS-CoV-2 infection or an uninfected control (not recorded which). CDR3s include the opening cysteine and the closing phenylalanine or tryptophan. The D gene is left open where the match is weak. A row's size may be missing; if present it is once, few, many or a size class.

>TRBJ2-5|-|many|TRBV29-1
TGCAGCGTCGCCTGGTGGGCCGCCCAAGAGACCCAGTACTTC
CSVAWWAAQETQYF
>TRBJ2-7|-|-|TRBV6-2/TRBV6-3
TGTGCCAGCAGTTACGGGGTCGAGCAGTACTTC
CASSYGVEQYF
>TRBJ2-5|TRBD2|many|TRBV27
TGTGCCAGCAGTTTAAGCGGGGGGGAAGAGACCCAGTACTTC
CASSLSGGEETQYF
>TRBJ1-3|TRBD1|-|TRBV14
TGTGCCAGCAGCCGGACAGGGGCTGGAAACACCATATATTTT
CASSRTGAGNTIYF
>TRBJ2-6|-|-|TRBV12-3/TRBV12-4
TGTGCCAGCAGTATCCTACAGCCTACTGGGGCCAACGTCCTGACTTTC
CASSILQPTGANVLTF
>TRBJ2-4|TRBD1|many|TRBV10-3
TGTGCCATCAGTGCCCAGGGGACAGGGCACATTCAGTACTTC
CAISAQGTGHIQYF
>TRBJ2-4|TRBD1|-|TRBV30
TGTGCCTGGGCAGTACAGGGGGCCAAAAACATTCAGTACTTC
CAWAVQGAKNIQYF
>TRBJ1-5|-|-|TRBV25-1
TGTGCCAGCAGCACCGGGGGCCAGCCCCAGCATTTT
CASSTGGQPQHF
>TRBJ2-3|-|few|TRBV5-1
TGCGCCAGCAGCTTCGGAGGGCCCCGCACAGATACGCAGTATTTT
CASSFGGPRTDTQYF
>TRBJ2-5|TRBD1|many|TRBV20-1
TGCAGTGCTAGAGCAGGGACAGGGGGCATGGAGACCCAGTACTTC
CSARAGTGGMETQYF
>TRBJ1-4|-|few|TRBV25-1
TGTGCCAGCAGTGATAACAGCGCAACTAATGAAAAACTGTTTTTT
CASSDNSATNEKLFF
>TRBJ2-3|-|-|TRBV20-1
TGCAGTGCTACGGACCTGGGGGCAGATACGCAGTATTTT
CSATDLGADTQYF
>TRBJ2-5|TRBD2|many|TRBV13
TGTGCCAGCAGCGAGCGGGACTTACAAGAGACCCAGTACTTC
CASSERDLQETQYF
>TRBJ1-5|-|many|TRBV14
TGTGCCAGCAGCCAACAGGGGACTAATCAGCCCCAGCATTTT
CASSQQGTNQPQHF
>TRBJ2-5|-|-|TRBV18
TGTGCCAGCTCCGTCCTAAATTACCAAGAGACCCAGTACTTC
CASSVLNYQETQYF
>TRBJ1-1|TRBD1|many|TRBV29-1
TGCAGCGTTGACAGGGGGGTTAACACTGAAGCTTTCTTT
CSVDRGVNTEAFF
>TRBJ2-3|-|many|TRBV4-3
TGCGCCAGCAGCCAAGATCTGGGATCAGATACGCAGTATTTT
CASSQDLGSDTQYF
>TRBJ2-3|-|-|TRBV29-1
TGCAGCGTTGAGGGGGGGCAGGGGCGCACAGATACGCAGTATTTT
CSVEGGQGRTDTQYF
>TRBJ1-5|-|few|TRBV6-2/TRBV6-3
TGTGCCAGCAGTCGGATAAGCAATCAGCCCCAGCATTTT
CASSRISNQPQHF
>TRBJ1-4|-|many|TRBV7-2
TGTGCCAGCAGCTTAGGTGGAAATGAAAAACTGTTTTTT
CASSLGGNEKLFF
>TRBJ2-1|TRBD2|many|TRBV5-1
TGCGCCAGCAGCCCCGGGGACTACTACAATGAGCAGTTCTTC
CASSPGDYYNEQFF
>TRBJ1-6|-|-|TRBV5-8
TGTGCCAGCAGCCAGGGGAGGGCCAATAATTCACCCCTCCACTTT
CASSQGRANNSPLHF
>TRBJ2-2|TRBD1|many|TRBV7-2
TGTGCCAGCAGCTTAGGGGACAGGCACACCGGGGAGCTGTTTTTT
CASSLGDRHTGELFF
>TRBJ2-3|-|many|TRBV15
TGTGCCACCAGCAGAGATAGGAAGCAGGGAAATACGCAGTATTTT
CATSRDRKQGNTQYF
>TRBJ2-5|TRBD2|few|TRBV7-8
TGTGCCAGCAGCTTACAGCGCGGGGGTCGGGAGACCCAGTACTTC
CASSLQRGGRETQYF
>TRBJ2-3|TRBD1|-|TRBV7-6
TGTGCCAGCAGAATCAGAGGGGGCCTTGAGGGCACAGATACGCAGTATTTT
CASRIRGGLEGTDTQYF
>TRBJ1-6|TRBD1|many|TRBV20-1
TGCAGTGCTCTCACAGGGGGCGCAATCTATAATTCACCCCTCCACTTT
CSALTGGAIYNSPLHF
>TRBJ2-1|TRBD2|-|TRBV7-3
TGTGCCAGCAGCATACGCGGGACTACCTACAATGAGCAGTTCTTC
CASSIRGTTYNEQFF
>TRBJ2-1|TRBD1|many|TRBV6-2/TRBV6-3
TGTGCCAGCAGTTCCCCGGGACAGGGGGCGCGCAATGAGCAGTTCTTC
CASSSPGQGARNEQFF
>TRBJ2-1|-|few|TRBV3-1
TGTGCCAGCAGCCAAGATCAGGGGGGGCAGTACAATGAGCAGTTCTTC
CASSQDQGGQYNEQFF
>TRBJ1-1|-|many|TRBV6-5
TGTGCCAGCAGAGTTCGGGCCCCCACTGAAGCTTTCTTT
CASRVRAPTEAFF
>TRBJ1-1|TRBD1|many|TRBV7-9
TGTGCCAGCAGCCACCGGGACAGGGTCACTGAAGCTTTCTTT
CASSHRDRVTEAFF
>TRBJ1-2|TRBD1|many|TRBV20-1
TGCAGTGCTCGGGACAGGTTCAACTATGGCTACACCTTC
CSARDRFNYGYTF
>TRBJ1-1|-|many|TRBV6-4
TGTGCCAGCAGTAAGACTGACATGAACACTGAAGCTTTCTTT
CASSKTDMNTEAFF
>TRBJ2-1|-|many|TRBV29-1
TGCAGCGTTACTCGGGGAGGGGGCTACAATGAGCAGTTCTTC
CSVTRGGGYNEQFF
>TRBJ2-1|TRBD2|-|TRBV24-1
TGTGCCACCAGTGAAAATCTAGCGGGGCGGGATGAGCAGTTCTTC
CATSENLAGRDEQFF
>TRBJ1-4|TRBD1|many|TRBV11-2
TGTGCCAGCAGCTTACCGGGACAGGGGAATGAAAAACTGTTTTTT
CASSLPGQGNEKLFF
>TRBJ2-3|-|many|TRBV21-1
TGTGCCAGCACAGGTTACAGGGGGAGCACAGATACGCAGTATTTT
CASTGYRGSTDTQYF
>TRBJ1-3|-|many|TRBV6-6
TGTGCCAGCAGCACCGGGACGGCGGGCTCTGGAAACACCATATATTTT
CASSTGTAGSGNTIYF
>TRBJ2-7|TRBD1|-|TRBV11-2
TGTGCCAGCACCTACTTCGCGACAGGGTACAGCGAGCAGTACTTC
CASTYFATGYSEQYF
>TRBJ2-7|TRBD1|many|TRBV4-3
TGCGCCAGCAGCCAAGGGGAGGGGACAGGGAACTACGAGCAGTACTTC
CASSQGEGTGNYEQYF
>TRBJ2-3|-|few|TRBV6-5
TGTGCCAGCAGTACCCTGCTAGGGAGTACAGATACGCAGTATTTT
CASSTLLGSTDTQYF
>TRBJ2-5|-|few|TRBV5-1
TGCGCCAGCAGCCCGTCACGAACCCAAGAGACCCAGTACTTC
CASSPSRTQETQYF
>TRBJ2-1|TRBD2|many|TRBV7-9
TGTGCCAGCAGCTTGAGCGGGGGGGCCTACAATGAGCAGTTCTTC
CASSLSGGAYNEQFF
>TRBJ2-1|-|many|TRBV7-9
TGTGCCAGCAGCTTAGATAGGGTCTACAATGAGCAGTTCTTC
CASSLDRVYNEQFF
>TRBJ2-3|-|many|TRBV7-3
TGTGCCAGCAGCTTAAGATCTAGCACAGATACGCAGTATTTT
CASSLRSSTDTQYF
>TRBJ2-6|-|many|TRBV3-1
TGTGCCAGCAGCCAAGGGTTACAGGCCGGGGCCAACGTCCTGACTTTC
CASSQGLQAGANVLTF
>TRBJ2-1|-|many|TRBV12-3/TRBV12-4
TGTGCCAGCAGTTTAAGGCCGACGAATGAGCAGTTCTTC
CASSLRPTNEQFF